This T cell receptor beta chain came from a study of T cell repertoires in cytomegalovirus infection. On the study more broadly: Public signatures in TCR beta pointed to CMV infection and matching HLA type. Study observations and caveats: The ex vivo response was dominated by HLA-C-restricted CMV-specific TCR beta clonotypes. Identification of carriers of CMV plus the relevant HLA was achieved through cumulative public TCR beta family frequency.

The V and J ends lost 6 bases and 0 bases respectively, with 21 bases between them. This CDR3 is built from 18 residues. The germline V gene has CDR1 MNHNY and CDR2 SVGAGI (reference sequence). Details on this clonotype: Its antigen is currently unknown.

MiXCR, run by TCRdb on the reads, gives a single entry per CDR3 protein. The sample yields around 450,000 distinct CDR3 sequences, roughly a third seen once. The sample taken for sequencing was PBMCs. The receptor was derived from a human donor in good health (CMV status not recorded). Some clones in this sample may be carry-over from other donors' samples. The rearrangement uses TRBV6-6 and TRBJ2-4; the D gene is possibly TRBD2 (6 bases). DNA for the CDR3: TGTGCCAGCAGCCCCGGAATAGCGTGGGAGGTAGCCAAAAACATTCAGTACTTC. It is translated as CASSPGIAWEVAKNIQYF.